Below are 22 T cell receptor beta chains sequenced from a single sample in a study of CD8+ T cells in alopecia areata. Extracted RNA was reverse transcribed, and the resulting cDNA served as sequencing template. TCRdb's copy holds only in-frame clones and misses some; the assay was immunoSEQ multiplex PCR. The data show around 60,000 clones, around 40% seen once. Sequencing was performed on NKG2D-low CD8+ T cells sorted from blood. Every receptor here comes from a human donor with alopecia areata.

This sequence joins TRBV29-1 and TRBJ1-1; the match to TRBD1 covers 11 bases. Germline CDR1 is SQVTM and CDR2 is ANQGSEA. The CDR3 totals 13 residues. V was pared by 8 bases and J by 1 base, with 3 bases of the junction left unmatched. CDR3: CSWGTGGNTEAFF. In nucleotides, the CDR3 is TGCAGCTGGGGGACAGGGGGGAACACTGAAGCTTTCTTT.

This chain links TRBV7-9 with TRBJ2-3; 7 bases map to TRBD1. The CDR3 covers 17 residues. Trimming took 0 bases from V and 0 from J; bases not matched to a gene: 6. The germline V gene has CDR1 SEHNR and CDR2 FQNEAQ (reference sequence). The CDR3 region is CASSLAPGQRSTDTQYF. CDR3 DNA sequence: TGTGCCAGCAGCTTAGCACCGGGACAGCGAAGCACAGATACGCAGTATTTT.

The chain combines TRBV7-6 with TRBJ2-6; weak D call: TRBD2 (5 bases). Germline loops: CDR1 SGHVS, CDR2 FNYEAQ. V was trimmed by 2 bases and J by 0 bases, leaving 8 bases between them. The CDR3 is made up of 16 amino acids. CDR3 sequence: CASSLRGLSGANVLTF. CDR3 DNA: TGTGCCAGCAGCTTACGGGGTCTCTCTGGGGCCAACGTCCTGACTTTC. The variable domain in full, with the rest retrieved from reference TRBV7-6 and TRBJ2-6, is GAGVSQSPRYKVTKRGQDVALRCDPISGHVSLYWYRQALGQGPEFLTYFNYEAQQDKSGLPNDRFSAERPEGSISTLTIQRTEQRDSAMYRCASSLRGLSGANVLTFGAGSRLTVL.

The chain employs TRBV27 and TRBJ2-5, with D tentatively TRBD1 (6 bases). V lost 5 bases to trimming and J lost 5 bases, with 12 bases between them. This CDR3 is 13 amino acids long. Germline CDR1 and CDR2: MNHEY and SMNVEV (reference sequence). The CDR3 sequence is CASSLLGGETQYF. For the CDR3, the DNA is TGTGCCAGCAGTCTCCTTGGGGGCGAGACCCAGTACTTC.

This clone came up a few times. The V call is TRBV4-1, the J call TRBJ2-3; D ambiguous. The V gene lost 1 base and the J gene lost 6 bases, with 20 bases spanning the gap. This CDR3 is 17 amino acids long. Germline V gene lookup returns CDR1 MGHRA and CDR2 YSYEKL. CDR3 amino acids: CASSQAARAEIVDTQYF. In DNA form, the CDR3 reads TGCGCCAGCAGCCAAGCGGCAAGGGCGGAGATAGTGGATACGCAGTATTTT.

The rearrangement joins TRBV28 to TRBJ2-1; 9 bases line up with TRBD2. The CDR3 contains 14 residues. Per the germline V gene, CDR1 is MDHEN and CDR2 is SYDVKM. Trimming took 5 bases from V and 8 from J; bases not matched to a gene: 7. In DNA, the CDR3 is TGTGCCAGCAGTGTGGGACTAGCCGTCGATGAGCAGTTCTTC. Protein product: CASSVGLAVDEQFF.

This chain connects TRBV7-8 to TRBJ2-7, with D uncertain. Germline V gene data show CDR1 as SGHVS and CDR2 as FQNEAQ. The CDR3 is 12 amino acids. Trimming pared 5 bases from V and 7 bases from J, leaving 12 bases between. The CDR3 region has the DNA TGTGCCAGCAGCGTTCGGTTAGGAGAGCAGTACTTC. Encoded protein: CASSVRLGEQYF.

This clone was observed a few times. This CDR3 reads CSVEGGTGVGGAYEQYF. CDR3 nucleotide sequence: TGCAGCGTTGAAGGCGGGACAGGGGTCGGAGGGGCCTACGAGCAGTACTTC. V usage is TRBV29-1 and J usage is TRBJ2-7; 10 bases map to TRBD1. The germline CDR1 and CDR2 sequences are SQVTM and ANQGSEA. This CDR3 contains 17 residues. Germline trimming cut 1 base from V and 2 bases from J; bases unmatched to any gene: 11.

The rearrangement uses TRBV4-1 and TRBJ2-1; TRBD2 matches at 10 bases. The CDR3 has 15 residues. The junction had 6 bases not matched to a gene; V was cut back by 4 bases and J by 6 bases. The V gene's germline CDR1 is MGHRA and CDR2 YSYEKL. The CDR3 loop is CASSPPGLARNEQFF. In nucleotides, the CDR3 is TGCGCCAGCAGCCCTCCGGGACTAGCGCGCAATGAGCAGTTCTTC.

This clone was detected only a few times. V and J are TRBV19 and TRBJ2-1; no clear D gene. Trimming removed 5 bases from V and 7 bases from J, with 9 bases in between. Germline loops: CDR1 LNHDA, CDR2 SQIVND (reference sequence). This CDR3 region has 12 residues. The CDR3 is CASSAGLNEQFF. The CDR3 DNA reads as TGTGCCAGTAGTGCCGGGCTTAATGAGCAGTTCTTC.

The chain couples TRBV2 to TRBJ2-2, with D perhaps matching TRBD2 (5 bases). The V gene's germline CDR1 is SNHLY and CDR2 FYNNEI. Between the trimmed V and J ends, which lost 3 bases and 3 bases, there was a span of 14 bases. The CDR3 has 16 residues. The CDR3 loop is CASSETRGWYTGELFF. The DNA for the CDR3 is TGTGCCAGCAGTGAGACCCGGGGATGGTACACCGGGGAGCTGTTTTTT.

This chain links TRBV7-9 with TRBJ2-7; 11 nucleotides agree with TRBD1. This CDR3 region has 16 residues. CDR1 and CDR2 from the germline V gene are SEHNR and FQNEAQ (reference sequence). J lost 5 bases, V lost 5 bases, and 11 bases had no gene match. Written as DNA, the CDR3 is TGTGCCAGCAGCCCTCCCGGGACAGGGGGGATCGACGAGCAGTACTTC. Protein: CASSPPGTGGIDEQYF.

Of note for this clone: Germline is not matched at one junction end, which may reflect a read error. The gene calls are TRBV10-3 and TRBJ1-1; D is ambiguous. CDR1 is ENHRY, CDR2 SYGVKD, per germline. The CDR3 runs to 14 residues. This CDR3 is CAVRPGSLNTEAFF. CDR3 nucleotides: TGTGCCGTCAGACCTGGCAGCTTGAACACTGAAGCTTTCTTT.

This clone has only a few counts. DNA of the CDR3: TGCGCCAGCAACGGTCCAGGACAGGCCGCCTATGGCTACACCTTC. Its translation is CASNGPGQAAYGYTF. This chain links TRBV5-1 with TRBJ1-2; 7 nucleotides match TRBD1. The CDR3 loop spans 15 amino acids. The germline V gene encodes CDR1 SGHRS and CDR2 YFSETQ. Trimming cost V 6 bases and J 4 bases; bases outside gene matches: 12.

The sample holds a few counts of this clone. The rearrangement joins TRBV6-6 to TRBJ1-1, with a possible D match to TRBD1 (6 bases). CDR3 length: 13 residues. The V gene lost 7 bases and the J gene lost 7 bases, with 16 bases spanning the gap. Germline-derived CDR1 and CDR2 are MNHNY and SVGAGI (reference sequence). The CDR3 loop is CASTIGGSIEAFF. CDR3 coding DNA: TGTGCCAGCACCATAGGGGGTTCCATTGAAGCTTTCTTT.

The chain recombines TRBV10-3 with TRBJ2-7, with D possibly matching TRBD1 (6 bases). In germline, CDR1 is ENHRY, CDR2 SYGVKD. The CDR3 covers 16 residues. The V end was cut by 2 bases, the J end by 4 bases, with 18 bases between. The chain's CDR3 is CAISETLTGAEYEQYF. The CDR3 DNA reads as TGTGCCATCAGTGAGACCCTGACAGGAGCCGAATACGAGCAGTACTTC.

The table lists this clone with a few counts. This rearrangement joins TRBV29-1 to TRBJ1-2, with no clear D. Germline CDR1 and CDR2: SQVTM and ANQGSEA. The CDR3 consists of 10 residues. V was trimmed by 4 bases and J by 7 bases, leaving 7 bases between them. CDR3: CSVANGGYTF. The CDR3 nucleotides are TGCAGCGTTGCCAATGGTGGCTACACCTTC.

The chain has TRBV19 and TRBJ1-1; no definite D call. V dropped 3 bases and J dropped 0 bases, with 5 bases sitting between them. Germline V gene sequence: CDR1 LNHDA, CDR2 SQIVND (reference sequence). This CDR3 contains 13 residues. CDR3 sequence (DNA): TGTGCCAGTAGTATTACGGTGAACACTGAAGCTTTCTTT. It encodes CASSITVNTEAFF.

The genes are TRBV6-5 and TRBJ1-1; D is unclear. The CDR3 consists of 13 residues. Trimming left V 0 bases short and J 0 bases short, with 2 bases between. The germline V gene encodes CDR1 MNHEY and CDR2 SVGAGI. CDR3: CASSYSVNTEAFF. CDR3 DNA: TGTGCCAGCAGTTACTCAGTGAACACTGAAGCTTTCTTT.

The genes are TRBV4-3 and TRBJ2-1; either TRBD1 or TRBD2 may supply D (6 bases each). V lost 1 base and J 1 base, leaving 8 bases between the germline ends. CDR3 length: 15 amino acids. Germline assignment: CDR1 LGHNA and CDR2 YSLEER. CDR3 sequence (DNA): TGCGCCAGCAGCCAAGGAGGGGGGTCCTACAATGAGCAGTTCTTC. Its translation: CASSQGGGSYNEQFF.

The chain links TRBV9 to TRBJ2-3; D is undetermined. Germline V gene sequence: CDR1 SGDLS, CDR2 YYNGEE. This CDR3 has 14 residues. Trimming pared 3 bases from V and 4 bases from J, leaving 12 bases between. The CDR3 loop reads CASSALSVADTQYF. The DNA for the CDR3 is TGTGCCAGCAGCGCCCTATCGGTGGCAGATACGCAGTATTTT. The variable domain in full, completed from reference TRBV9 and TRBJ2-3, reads DSGVTQTPKHLITATGQRVTLRCSPRSGDLSVYWYQQSLDQGLQFLIQYYNGEERAKGNILERFSAQQFPDLHSELNLSSLELGDSALYFCASSALSVADTQYFGPGTRLTVL.

The CDR3 sequence is CASSQGVSGRQSNIQYF. CDR3 sequence (DNA): TGCGCCAGCAGCCAAGGGGTTAGCGGGAGGCAATCAAACATTCAGTACTTC. The genes are TRBV4-3 and TRBJ2-4; 10 bases are shared with TRBD2. From germline, CDR1 is LGHNA and CDR2 YSLEER. The CDR3 contains 17 residues. Trimming removed 1 base from V and 6 bases from J; junction bases left unmatched: 9.